The TCR beta chain described here comes from a study of T cell responses to AZD1222 COVID-19 vaccine. Libraries were prepared by immunoSEQ multiplex PCR; TCRdb keeps only in-frame clonotypes and omits some of them. The repertoire consists of 150,000 or so clones, with about nine tenths occurring once and the leading ten covering 6.3%. V lost 6 bases and J 7 bases, leaving 13 bases between the germline ends. This CDR3 has 14 amino acids. Germline lookup yields CDR1 SNHLY and CDR2 FYNNEI. V is TRBV2 and J is TRBJ1-6; a weak D match, TRBD1 (6 bases). The sequence was collected from an adult in good health. Specimen: peripheral blood, collected on day 0 of AZD1222 vaccination. In nucleotides, the CDR3 is TGTGCCAGCAGGGAGGACAGCATGAATTCACCCCTCCACTTT. Protein product: CASREDSMNSPLHF.